This is a list of T cell receptor beta chains from one sample in a study of cytomegalovirus exposure and HLA in healthy donors. TCRdb's table, derived via immunoSEQ multiplex PCR, lists solely in-frame clones and lacks some. The sample has roughly 200,000 clones, roughly four fifths seen once; the top ten hold under 2%. Sequenced material: PBMCs. These receptors all come from a man between 25 and 39 years old in good health and CMV-seronegative. The CDR3 runs from the conserved cysteine through the conserved F or W. Fields, in order: D gene, clone size, J gene, V gene, CDR3 length, CDR3 protein, CDR3 DNA. D genes are given only for firm matches. A clone size is listed for some rows: how often the clone was seen (once, few, many), or a class if it is expanded.

D gene: NA
clone size: NA
J gene: TRBJ1-4
V gene: TRBV28
CDR3 length: 14
CDR3 protein: CASRQGATNEKLFF
CDR3 DNA: TGTGCCAGCAGGCAGGGTGCAACTAATGAAAAACTGTTTTTT

D gene: TRBD2
clone size: NA
J gene: TRBJ2-5
V gene: TRBV5-6
CDR3 length: 17
CDR3 protein: CASSLLSGRVLQETQYF
CDR3 DNA: TGTGCCAGCAGCCTACTTAGCGGGAGGGTATTACAAGAGACCCAGTACTTC

D gene: NA
clone size: NA
J gene: TRBJ1-6
V gene: TRBV13
CDR3 length: 16
CDR3 protein: CASSSTESSYNSPLHF
CDR3 DNA: TGTGCCAGCAGTTCCACCGAGAGCTCCTATAATTCACCCCTCCACTTT

D gene: TRBD1
clone size: NA
J gene: TRBJ2-4
V gene: TRBV28
CDR3 length: 19
CDR3 protein: CASSLGQGGGFFVKNIQYF
CDR3 DNA: TGTGCCAGCAGTCTGGGACAGGGTGGGGGTTTTTTCGTCAAAAACATTCAGTACTTC

D gene: NA
clone size: few
J gene: TRBJ2-3
V gene: TRBV20-1
CDR3 length: 11
CDR3 protein: CSARAADTQYF
CDR3 DNA: TGCAGTGCTAGGGCGGCGGATACGCAGTATTTT

D gene: TRBD2
clone size: NA
J gene: TRBJ2-7
V gene: TRBV4-1
CDR3 length: 18
CDR3 protein: CASSQELAGGLMSYEQYF
CDR3 DNA: TGCGCCAGCAGCCAAGAACTAGCGGGAGGTCTTATGTCCTACGAGCAGTACTTC

D gene: NA
clone size: once
J gene: TRBJ1-6
V gene: TRBV5-1
CDR3 length: 16
CDR3 protein: CASSLRLSSYNSPLHF
CDR3 DNA: TGCGCCAGCAGCCTCCGACTGAGCTCCTATAATTCACCCCTCCACTTT

D gene: TRBD1
clone size: NA
J gene: TRBJ2-7
V gene: TRBV9
CDR3 length: 14
CDR3 protein: CASSLRDRGFEQYF
CDR3 DNA: TGTGCCAGCAGCCTCCGGGACAGGGGGTTCGAGCAGTACTTC

D gene: TRBD2
clone size: NA
J gene: TRBJ2-7
V gene: TRBV4-2
CDR3 length: 13
CDR3 protein: CASSLRDYYEQYF
CDR3 DNA: TGTGCCAGCAGCCTCCGGGACTACTACGAGCAGTACTTC

D gene: TRBD2
clone size: NA
J gene: TRBJ2-1
V gene: TRBV19
CDR3 length: 15
CDR3 protein: CASSTQLAGGTEQFF
CDR3 DNA: TGTGCCAGTAGTACTCAACTAGCGGGAGGGACTGAGCAGTTCTTC

D gene: TRBD2
clone size: NA
J gene: TRBJ2-2
V gene: TRBV18
CDR3 length: 18
CDR3 protein: CASSPPGEAGGITGELFF
CDR3 DNA: TGTGCCAGCTCACCACCTGGAGAAGCGGGAGGTATCACCGGGGAGCTGTTTTTT

D gene: NA
clone size: NA
J gene: TRBJ2-2
V gene: TRBV7-8
CDR3 length: 19
CDR3 protein: CASSRGFKGLGGNTGELFF
CDR3 DNA: TGTGCCAGCAGCCGTGGGTTCAAAGGACTGGGGGGTAACACCGGGGAGCTGTTTTTT

D gene: TRBD1
clone size: NA
J gene: TRBJ2-7
V gene: TRBV7-3
CDR3 length: 16
CDR3 protein: CASSMGQDRGWHEQYF
CDR3 DNA: TGTGCCAGCAGCATGGGACAGGATAGGGGGTGGCACGAGCAGTACTTC

D gene: TRBD1
clone size: NA
J gene: TRBJ2-7
V gene: TRBV19
CDR3 length: 15
CDR3 protein: CASSISTGMGYEQYF
CDR3 DNA: TGTGCCAGTAGTATCTCGACAGGGATGGGCTACGAGCAGTACTTC

D gene: TRBD1
clone size: NA
J gene: TRBJ1-1
V gene: TRBV5-1
CDR3 length: 17
CDR3 protein: CASSLAPWTGLNTEAFF
CDR3 DNA: TGCGCCAGCAGCTTGGCCCCGTGGACAGGGTTGAACACTGAAGCTTTCTTT

D gene: NA
clone size: NA
J gene: TRBJ2-7
V gene: TRBV27
CDR3 length: 11
CDR3 protein: CASSYGLKQYF
CDR3 DNA: TGTGCCAGCAGTTACGGACTCAAGCAGTACTTC

D gene: NA
clone size: few
J gene: TRBJ2-5
V gene: TRBV29-1
CDR3 length: 13
CDR3 protein: CSVAIGAQETQYF
CDR3 DNA: TGCAGCGTTGCAATTGGAGCCCAAGAGACCCAGTACTTC

D gene: TRBD2
clone size: NA
J gene: TRBJ2-3
V gene: TRBV29-1
CDR3 length: 15
CDR3 protein: CSVELAGSSTDTQYF
CDR3 DNA: TGCAGCGTTGAGTTAGCGGGGTCTAGCACAGATACGCAGTATTTT

D gene: NA
clone size: few
J gene: TRBJ1-2
V gene: TRBV27
CDR3 length: 13
CDR3 protein: CASRRSGNYGYTF
CDR3 DNA: TGTGCCAGCAGGCGTTCAGGGAACTATGGCTACACCTTC

D gene: TRBD2
clone size: NA
J gene: TRBJ2-3
V gene: TRBV5-6
CDR3 length: 17
CDR3 protein: CASSLAFASGYTDTQYF
CDR3 DNA: TGTGCCAGCAGCTTGGCATTCGCTAGCGGATACACAGATACGCAGTATTTT

D gene: NA
clone size: NA
J gene: TRBJ2-3
V gene: TRBV5-8
CDR3 length: 15
CDR3 protein: CASLRRQGLTDTQYF
CDR3 DNA: TGTGCCAGCCTGCGGCGACAGGGACTCACAGATACGCAGTATTTT

D gene: TRBD1
clone size: NA
J gene: TRBJ1-4
V gene: TRBV7-8
CDR3 length: 15
CDR3 protein: CASSFRGLLVEKLFF
CDR3 DNA: TGTGCCAGCAGCTTTAGGGGGCTGTTAGTTGAAAAACTGTTTTTT

D gene: TRBD1
clone size: NA
J gene: TRBJ1-4
V gene: TRBV7-9
CDR3 length: 16
CDR3 protein: CASSPTDRGTNEKLFF
CDR3 DNA: TGTGCCAGCAGCCCCACCGACAGGGGGACTAATGAAAAACTGTTTTTT

D gene: TRBD1
clone size: NA
J gene: TRBJ2-1
V gene: TRBV28
CDR3 length: 16
CDR3 protein: CASSSSGTGSYNEQFF
CDR3 DNA: TGTGCCAGCAGTTCCTCCGGGACAGGGTCCTACAATGAGCAGTTCTTC

D gene: TRBD2
clone size: few
J gene: TRBJ2-1
V gene: TRBV5-4
CDR3 length: 16
CDR3 protein: CASSLAASGRFGEQFF
CDR3 DNA: TGTGCCAGCAGCTTGGCGGCTAGCGGGAGATTTGGTGAGCAGTTCTTC

D gene: NA
clone size: NA
J gene: TRBJ1-1
V gene: TRBV23-1
CDR3 length: 21
CDR3 protein: CASSQFGRGTPLHQGNTEAFF
CDR3 DNA: TGCGCCAGCAGTCAGTTCGGGCGGGGGACACCATTACACCAGGGGAACACTGAAGCTTTCTTT

D gene: TRBD2
clone size: NA
J gene: TRBJ2-2
V gene: TRBV6-5
CDR3 length: 15
CDR3 protein: CASSYLAANTGELFF
CDR3 DNA: TGTGCCAGCAGTTACCTAGCGGCGAACACCGGGGAGCTGTTTTTT

D gene: NA
clone size: NA
J gene: TRBJ2-1
V gene: TRBV4-1
CDR3 length: 16
CDR3 protein: CASSQITLQEGNEQFF
CDR3 DNA: TGCGCCAGCAGCCAGATCACATTGCAGGAGGGGAATGAGCAGTTCTTC

D gene: NA
clone size: NA
J gene: TRBJ1-5
V gene: TRBV16
CDR3 length: 16
CDR3 protein: CASSQNPAGGNQPQHF
CDR3 DNA: TGTGCCAGCAGCCAAAACCCGGCGGGGGGTAATCAGCCCCAGCATTTT

D gene: NA
clone size: NA
J gene: TRBJ1-1
V gene: TRBV6-5
CDR3 length: 14
CDR3 protein: CASSYRQENTEAFF
CDR3 DNA: TGTGCCAGCAGTTACCGGCAGGAGAACACTGAAGCTTTCTTT

D gene: NA
clone size: NA
J gene: TRBJ2-7
V gene: TRBV14
CDR3 length: 16
CDR3 protein: CASSHQKGAGSYEQYF
CDR3 DNA: TGTGCCAGCAGCCATCAGAAGGGCGCTGGGAGCTACGAGCAGTACTTC

D gene: NA
clone size: NA
J gene: TRBJ2-7
V gene: TRBV28
CDR3 length: 13
CDR3 protein: CASSSPLGHEQYF
CDR3 DNA: TGTGCCAGCAGTTCCCCCCTTGGGCACGAGCAGTACTTC

D gene: NA
clone size: NA
J gene: TRBJ2-7
V gene: TRBV30
CDR3 length: 12
CDR3 protein: CAWSPSSYEQYF
CDR3 DNA: TGTGCCTGGAGCCCCTCCTCGTACGAGCAGTACTTC

D gene: NA
clone size: NA
J gene: TRBJ2-1
V gene: TRBV2
CDR3 length: 14
CDR3 protein: CASSPGQTYNEQFF
CDR3 DNA: TGTGCCAGCAGTCCGGGACAAACCTACAATGAGCAGTTCTTC

D gene: NA
clone size: NA
J gene: TRBJ1-5
V gene: TRBV18
CDR3 length: 16
CDR3 protein: CASSSIRSDEGQPQHF
CDR3 DNA: TGTGCCAGCTCATCAATCCGTTCCGACGAGGGTCAGCCCCAGCATTTT

D gene: NA
clone size: few
J gene: TRBJ1-5
V gene: TRBV10-1
CDR3 length: 14
CDR3 protein: CASSESPTNQPQHF
CDR3 DNA: TGCGCCAGCAGTGAGAGTCCGACTAATCAGCCCCAGCATTTT

D gene: TRBD1
clone size: NA
J gene: TRBJ1-4
V gene: TRBV11-2
CDR3 length: 15
CDR3 protein: CASSSTGASNEKLFF
CDR3 DNA: TGTGCCAGCAGCTCTACAGGGGCGTCTAATGAAAAACTGTTTTTT

D gene: TRBD1
clone size: NA
J gene: TRBJ1-2
V gene: TRBV28
CDR3 length: 13
CDR3 protein: CASSPDRNYGYTF
CDR3 DNA: TGTGCCAGCAGTCCGGACAGGAACTATGGCTACACCTTC

D gene: NA
clone size: NA
J gene: TRBJ2-1
V gene: TRBV6-5
CDR3 length: 15
CDR3 protein: CASSYAPTKNNEQFF
CDR3 DNA: TGTGCCAGCAGTTACGCACCTACGAAGAACAATGAGCAGTTCTTC

D gene: TRBD2
clone size: NA
J gene: TRBJ2-3
V gene: TRBV7-2
CDR3 length: 16
CDR3 protein: CASSRDVTSGRDTQYF
CDR3 DNA: TGTGCCAGCAGCCGAGACGTGACTAGCGGGAGGGATACGCAGTATTTT

D gene: TRBD1
clone size: NA
J gene: TRBJ2-3
V gene: TRBV25-1
CDR3 length: 16
CDR3 protein: CASSEPRQGETDTQYF
CDR3 DNA: TGTGCCAGCAGTGAACCGAGACAGGGGGAGACAGATACGCAGTATTTT